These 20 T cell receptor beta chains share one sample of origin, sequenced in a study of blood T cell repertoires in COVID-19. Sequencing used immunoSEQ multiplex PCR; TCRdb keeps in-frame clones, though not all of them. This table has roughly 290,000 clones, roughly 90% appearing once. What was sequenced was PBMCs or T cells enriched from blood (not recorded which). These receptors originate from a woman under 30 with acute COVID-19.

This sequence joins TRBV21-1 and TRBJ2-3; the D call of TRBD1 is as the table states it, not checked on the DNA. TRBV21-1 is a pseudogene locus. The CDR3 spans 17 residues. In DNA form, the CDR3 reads TGTGCCAGCAGCAAGGACAGGGGGGCCCCTAGCACAGATACGCAGTATTTT. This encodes CASSKDRGAPSTDTQYF.

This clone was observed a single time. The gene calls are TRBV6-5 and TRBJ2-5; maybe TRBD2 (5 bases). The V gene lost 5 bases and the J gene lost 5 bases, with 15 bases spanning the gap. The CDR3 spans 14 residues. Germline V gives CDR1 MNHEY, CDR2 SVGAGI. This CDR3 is CASSRGLGRETQYF. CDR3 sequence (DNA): TGTGCCAGCAGTCGGGGTCTCGGTCGGGAGACCCAGTACTTC.

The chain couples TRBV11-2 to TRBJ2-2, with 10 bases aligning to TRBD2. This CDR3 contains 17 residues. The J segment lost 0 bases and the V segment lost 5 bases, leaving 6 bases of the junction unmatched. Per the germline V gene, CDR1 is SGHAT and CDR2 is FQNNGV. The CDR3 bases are TGTGCCAGCAGCCCCGGGACTAGCGCAGCGAACACCGGGGAGCTGTTTTTT. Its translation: CASSPGTSAANTGELFF.

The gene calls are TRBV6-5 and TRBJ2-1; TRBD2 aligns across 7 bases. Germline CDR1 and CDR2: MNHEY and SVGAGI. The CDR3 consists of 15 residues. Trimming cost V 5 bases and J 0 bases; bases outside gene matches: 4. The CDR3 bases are TGTGCCAGCAGTCCTGGGACTACCTCCTACAATGAGCAGTTCTTC. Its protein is CASSPGTTSYNEQFF.

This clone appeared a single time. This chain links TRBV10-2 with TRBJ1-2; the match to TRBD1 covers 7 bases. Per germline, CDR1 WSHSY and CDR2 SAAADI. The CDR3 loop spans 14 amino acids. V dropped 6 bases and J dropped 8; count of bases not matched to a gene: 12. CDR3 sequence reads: CASSLGRGREGYTF. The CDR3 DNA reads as TGCGCCAGCAGCCTCGGGAGGGGGCGGGAAGGCTACACCTTC.

The CDR3 sequence: CASSQTGFNGELFF. The DNA of the CDR3 is TGTGCCAGCAGCCAGACAGGGTTTAACGGGGAGCTGTTTTTT. J is TRBJ2-2 and V is TRBV7-7, with TRBD1 matching 7 bases. There are 14 residues in the CDR3. CDR1 SSHAT and CDR2 FNYEAQ come from the germline V gene (reference sequence). With 5 bases clipped from V and 7 bases from J, the junction kept 7 bases outside the gene matches.

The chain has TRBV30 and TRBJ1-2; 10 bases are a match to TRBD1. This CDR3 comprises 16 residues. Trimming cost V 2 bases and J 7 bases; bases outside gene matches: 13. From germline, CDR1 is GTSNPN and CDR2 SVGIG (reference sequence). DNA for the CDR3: TGTGCCTGGAGTCCCGCCCGGACAGGGGGTGGCGGTGGCTACACCTTC. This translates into CAWSPARTGGGGGYTF.

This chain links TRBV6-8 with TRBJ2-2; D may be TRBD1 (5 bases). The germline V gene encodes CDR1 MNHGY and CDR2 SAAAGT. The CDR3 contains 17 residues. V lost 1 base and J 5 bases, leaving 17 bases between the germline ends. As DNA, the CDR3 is TGTGCCAGCAGTTACTTTCCCCCAGGGAAGGGTACCGGGGAGCTGTTTTTT. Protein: CASSYFPPGKGTGELFF.

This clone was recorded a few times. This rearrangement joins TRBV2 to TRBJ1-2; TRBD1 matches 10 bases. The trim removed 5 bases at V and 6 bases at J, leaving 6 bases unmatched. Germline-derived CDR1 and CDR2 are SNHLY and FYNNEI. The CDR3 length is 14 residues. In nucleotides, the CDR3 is TGTGCCAGCAGTTGGGAGGACAGGGGGAATGGCTACACCTTC. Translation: CASSWEDRGNGYTF.

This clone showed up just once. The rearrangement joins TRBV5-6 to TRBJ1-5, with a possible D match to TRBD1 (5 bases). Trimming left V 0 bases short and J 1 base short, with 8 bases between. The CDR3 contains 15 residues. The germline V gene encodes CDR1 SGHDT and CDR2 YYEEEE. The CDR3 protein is CASSLASGSNQPQHF. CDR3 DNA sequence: TGTGCCAGCAGCTTGGCCTCAGGGAGCAATCAGCCCCAGCATTTT.

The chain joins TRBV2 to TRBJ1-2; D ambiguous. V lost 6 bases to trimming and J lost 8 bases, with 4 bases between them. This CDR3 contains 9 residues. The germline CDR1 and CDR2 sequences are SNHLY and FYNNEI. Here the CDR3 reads CASRGGYTF. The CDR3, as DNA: TGTGCCAGCAGGGGCGGCTACACCTTC.

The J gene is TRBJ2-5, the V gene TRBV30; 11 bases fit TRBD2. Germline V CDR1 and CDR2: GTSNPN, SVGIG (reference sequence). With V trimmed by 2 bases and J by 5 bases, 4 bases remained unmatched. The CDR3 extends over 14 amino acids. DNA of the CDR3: TGTGCCTGGAGTACTAGCGGGAGTTTGGAGACCCAGTACTTC. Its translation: CAWSTSGSLETQYF.

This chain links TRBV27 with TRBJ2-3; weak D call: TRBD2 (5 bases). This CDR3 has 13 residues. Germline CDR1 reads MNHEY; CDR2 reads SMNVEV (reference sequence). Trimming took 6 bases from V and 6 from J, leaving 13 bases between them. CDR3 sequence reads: CASRRAGEDTQYF. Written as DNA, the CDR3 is TGTGCCAGCAGAAGGGCCGGGGAGGATACGCAGTATTTT.

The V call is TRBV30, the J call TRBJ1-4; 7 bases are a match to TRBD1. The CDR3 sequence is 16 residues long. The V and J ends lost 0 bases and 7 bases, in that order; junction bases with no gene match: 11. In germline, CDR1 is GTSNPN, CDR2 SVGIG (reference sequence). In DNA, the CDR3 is TGTGCCTGGAGTGTACCGTTCGCACAGGGGATTGAAAAACTGTTTTTT. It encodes CAWSVPFAQGIEKLFF.

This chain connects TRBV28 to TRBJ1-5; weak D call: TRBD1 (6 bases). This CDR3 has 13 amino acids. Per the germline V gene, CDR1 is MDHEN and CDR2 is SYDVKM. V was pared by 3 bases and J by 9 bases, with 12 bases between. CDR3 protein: CASSFVRGWPQHF. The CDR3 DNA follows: TGTGCCAGCAGTTTCGTCAGGGGCTGGCCCCAGCATTTT. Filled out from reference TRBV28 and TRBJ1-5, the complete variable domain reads DVKVTQSSRYLVKRTGEKVFLECVQDMDHENMFWYRQDPGLGLRLIYFSYDVKMKEKGDIPEGYSVSREKKERFSLILESASTNQTSMYLCASSFVRGWPQHFGDGTRLSIL.

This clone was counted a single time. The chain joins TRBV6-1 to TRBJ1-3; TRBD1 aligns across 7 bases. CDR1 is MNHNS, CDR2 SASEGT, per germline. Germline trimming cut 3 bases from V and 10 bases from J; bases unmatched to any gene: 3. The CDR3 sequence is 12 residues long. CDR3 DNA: TGTGCCAGCAGTGAGCAGGGGGGAACCATATATTTT. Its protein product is CASSEQGGTIYF.

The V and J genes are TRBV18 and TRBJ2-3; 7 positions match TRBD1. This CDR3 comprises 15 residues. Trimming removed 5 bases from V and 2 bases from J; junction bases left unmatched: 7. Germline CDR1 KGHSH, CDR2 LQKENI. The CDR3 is CASSTDRVNTDTQYF. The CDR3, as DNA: TGTGCCAGCTCAACAGACAGGGTGAACACAGATACGCAGTATTTT.

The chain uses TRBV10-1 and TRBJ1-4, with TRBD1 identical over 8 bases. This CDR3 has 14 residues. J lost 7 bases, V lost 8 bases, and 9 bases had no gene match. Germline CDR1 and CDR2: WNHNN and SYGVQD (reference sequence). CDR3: CASPTGGGGEKLFF. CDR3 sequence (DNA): TGCGCCAGCCCCACAGGGGGAGGAGGTGAAAAACTGTTTTTT.

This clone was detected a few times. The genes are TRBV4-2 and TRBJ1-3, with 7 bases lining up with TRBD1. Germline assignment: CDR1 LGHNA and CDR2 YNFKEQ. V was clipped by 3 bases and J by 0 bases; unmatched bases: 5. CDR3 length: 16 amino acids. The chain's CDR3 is CASSQAPGGSGNTIYF. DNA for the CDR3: TGTGCCAGCAGCCAGGCCCCAGGGGGCTCTGGAAACACCATATATTTT.

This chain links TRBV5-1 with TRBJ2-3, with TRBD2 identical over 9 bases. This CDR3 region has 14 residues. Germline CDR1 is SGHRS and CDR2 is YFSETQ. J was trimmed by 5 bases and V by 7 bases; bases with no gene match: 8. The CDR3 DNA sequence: TGCGCCAGCGGCGCGGGAGGGCAACAAGATACGCAGTATTTT. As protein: CASGAGGQQDTQYF.